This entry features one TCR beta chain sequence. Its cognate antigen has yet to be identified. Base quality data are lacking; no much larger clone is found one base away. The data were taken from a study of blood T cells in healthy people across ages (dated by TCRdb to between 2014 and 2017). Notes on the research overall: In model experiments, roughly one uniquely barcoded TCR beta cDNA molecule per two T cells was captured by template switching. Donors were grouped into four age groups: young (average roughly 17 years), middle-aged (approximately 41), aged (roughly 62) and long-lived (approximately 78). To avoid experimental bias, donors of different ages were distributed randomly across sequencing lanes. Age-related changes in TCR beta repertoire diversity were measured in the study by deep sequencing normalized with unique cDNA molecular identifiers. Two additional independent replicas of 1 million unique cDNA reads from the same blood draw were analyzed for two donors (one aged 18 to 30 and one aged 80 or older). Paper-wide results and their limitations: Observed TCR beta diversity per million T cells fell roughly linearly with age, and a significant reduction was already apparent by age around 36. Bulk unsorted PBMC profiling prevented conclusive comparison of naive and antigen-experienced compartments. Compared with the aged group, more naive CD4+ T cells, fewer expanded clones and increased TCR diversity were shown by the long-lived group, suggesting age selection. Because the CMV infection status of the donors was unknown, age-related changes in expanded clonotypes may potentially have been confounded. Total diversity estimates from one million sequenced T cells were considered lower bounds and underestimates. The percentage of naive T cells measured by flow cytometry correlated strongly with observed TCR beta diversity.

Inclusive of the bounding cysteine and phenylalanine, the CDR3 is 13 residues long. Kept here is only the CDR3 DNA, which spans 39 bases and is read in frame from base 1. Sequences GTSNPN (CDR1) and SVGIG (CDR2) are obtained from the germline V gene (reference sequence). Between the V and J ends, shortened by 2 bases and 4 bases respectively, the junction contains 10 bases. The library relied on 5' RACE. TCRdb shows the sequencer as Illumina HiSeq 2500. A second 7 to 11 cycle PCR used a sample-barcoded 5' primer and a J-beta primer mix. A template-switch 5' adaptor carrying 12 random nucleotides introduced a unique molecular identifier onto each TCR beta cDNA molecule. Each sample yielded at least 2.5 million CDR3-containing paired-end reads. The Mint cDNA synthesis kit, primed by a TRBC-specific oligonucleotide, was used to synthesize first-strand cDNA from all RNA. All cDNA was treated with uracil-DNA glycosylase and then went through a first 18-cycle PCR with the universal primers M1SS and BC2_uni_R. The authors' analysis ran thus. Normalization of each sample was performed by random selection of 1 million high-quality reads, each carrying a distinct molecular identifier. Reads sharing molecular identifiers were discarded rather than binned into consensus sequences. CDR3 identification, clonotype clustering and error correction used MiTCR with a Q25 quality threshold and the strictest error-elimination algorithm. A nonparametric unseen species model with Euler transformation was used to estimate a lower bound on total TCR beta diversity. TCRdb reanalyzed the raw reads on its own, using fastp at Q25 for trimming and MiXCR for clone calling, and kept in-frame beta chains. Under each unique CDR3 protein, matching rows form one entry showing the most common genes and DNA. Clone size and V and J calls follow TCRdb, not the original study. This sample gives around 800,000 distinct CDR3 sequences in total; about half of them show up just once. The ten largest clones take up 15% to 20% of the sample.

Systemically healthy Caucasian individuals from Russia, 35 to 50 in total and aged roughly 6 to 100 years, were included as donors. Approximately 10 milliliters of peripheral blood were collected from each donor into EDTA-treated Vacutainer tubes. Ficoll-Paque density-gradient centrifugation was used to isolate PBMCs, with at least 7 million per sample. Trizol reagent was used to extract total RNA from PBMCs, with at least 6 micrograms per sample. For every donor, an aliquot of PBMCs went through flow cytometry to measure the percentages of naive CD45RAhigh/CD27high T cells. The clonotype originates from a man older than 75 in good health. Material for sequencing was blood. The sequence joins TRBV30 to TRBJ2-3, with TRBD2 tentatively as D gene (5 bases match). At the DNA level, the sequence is TGTGCCTGGAGTCCCCAGAGGGCAGATACGCAGTATTTT. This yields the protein CAWSPQRADTQYF.